The present T cell receptor beta chain was sequenced within a study of PD-1 blockade in mismatch repair-deficient tumors. Study information: Enrolled about 2012-2016, patients had progressing, pretreated mismatch repair-deficient cancers of 12 to 13 types.

This CDR3 spans 12 amino acids. From germline, CDR1 is SGHAT and CDR2 FQNNGV. V lost 5 bases, J lost 6 bases, and 4 bases stayed unmatched. Notes on the study in general: Tumor-resident clones, often undetectable pretreatment in blood, expanded then contracted after pembrolizumab.

Here immunoSEQ multiplex PCR was the method, and the copy in TCRdb shows in-frame clones only, minus some. The table records fewer than 100,000 clones, 81% of them present only once. To note about this clone: The antigen is undetermined.

The TCR was taken from an adult with mismatch repair-deficient cancer. The chain links TRBV11-2 to TRBJ2-7; TRBD1 aligns across 7 bases. The sample here was peripheral blood, taken 12 weeks after starting pembrolizumab. This CDR3 is CASSLTGLEQYF. DNA of the CDR3: TGTGCCAGCAGCCTGACAGGGCTCGAGCAGTACTTC.